These T cell receptor beta chains were read from a single sample in a study of human T cells and chemical hapten exposure. TCRdb processed the RACE reads anew with MiXCR; each CDR3 protein has one entry. The data contain 280,000 or so distinct CDR3 sequences, 7.5% to 8% of them singletons. The starting material was whole blood, obtained in connection with sensitization to the hapten diphenylcyclopropenone (DPC). These receptors originate from a man between 18 and 35 years old with alopecia areata. Some clones in this sample may be carry-over from other donors' samples. CDR3s include the opening cysteine and the closing phenylalanine or tryptophan. D genes are given only for firm matches. Clone sizes are given selectively: once, few, many, or a class where the clone is expanded.

V gene,J gene,D gene,clone size,CDR3 length,CDR3 protein,CDR3 DNA
TRBV7-8,TRBJ2-1,-,many,15,CASTGGMSTYNEQFF,TGTGCCAGCACAGGTGGGATGTCAACCTACAATGAGCAGTTCTTC
TRBV6-2/TRBV6-3,TRBJ1-2,-,-,14,CASRQQESNYGYTF,TGTGCCAGCAGACAACAGGAATCCAACTATGGCTACACCTTC
TRBV5-1,TRBJ1-1,-,many,11,CASSLAQEAFF,TGCGCCAGCAGCTTGGCTCAGGAAGCTTTCTTT
TRBV5-1,TRBJ1-3,-,many,13,CASSSAGLNTIYF,TGCGCCAGCAGCTCGGCAGGATTAAACACCATATATTTT
TRBV7-2,TRBJ1-2,-,many,13,CASSPVARAGYTF,TGTGCCAGCAGCCCCGTCGCCCGAGCCGGCTACACCTTC
TRBV4-1,TRBJ1-1,-,few,15,CASSQVGGRFTEAFF,TGCGCCAGCAGCCAAGTTGGAGGGCGATTCACTGAAGCTTTCTTT
TRBV7-2,TRBJ1-1,-,-,17,CAARGRPRGLLNTEAFF,TGTGCCGCCCGGGGCCGCCCAAGGGGCCTTTTGAACACTGAAGCTTTCTTT
TRBV7-9,TRBJ2-7,TRBD1,-,16,CASSLAAGTVPYEQYF,TGTGCCAGCAGCTTAGCCGCCGGGACAGTCCCCTACGAGCAGTACTTC
TRBV5-1,TRBJ2-7,TRBD2,many,15,CASSPDPGGRDEQYF,TGCGCCAGCAGCCCAGACCCGGGGGGAAGAGACGAGCAGTACTTC
TRBV11-2,TRBJ1-6,TRBD1,few,15,CASRSEGQRNSPLHF,TGTGCCAGCAGATCCGAGGGACAGCGGAATTCACCCCTCCACTTT
TRBV4-1,TRBJ2-5,-,-,15,CASSQVGGSTETQYF,TGCGCCAGCAGCCAAGTCGGGGGAAGTACAGAGACCCAGTACTTC
TRBV28,TRBJ1-2,-,many,12,CASSVQDYGYTF,TGTGCCAGCAGTGTACAGGACTATGGCTACACCTTC
TRBV7-9,TRBJ1-5,-,many,15,CASSLFGNSNQPQHF,TGTGCCAGCAGCTTATTTGGGAATAGCAATCAGCCCCAGCATTTT
TRBV7-9,TRBJ1-1,-,few,15,CASSRTGALNTEAFF,TGTGCCAGCAGCCGCACAGGCGCGCTGAACACTGAAGCTTTCTTT
TRBV7-9,TRBJ2-4,-,many,14,CASSRTKAKNIQYF,TGTGCCAGCAGCCGTACGAAAGCCAAAAACATTCAGTACTTC
TRBV3-1,TRBJ2-3,-,-,14,CASSQGGVADTQYF,TGTGCCAGCAGCCAAGGGGGAGTCGCAGATACGCAGTATTTT
TRBV28,TRBJ2-7,-,many,13,CASSLVRSYEQYF,TGTGCCAGCAGTTTAGTCCGGAGCTACGAGCAGTACTTC
TRBV28,TRBJ2-3,-,few,14,CASETEGSTDTQYF,TGTGCCAGCGAGACCGAAGGAAGCACAGATACGCAGTATTTT
TRBV12-3/TRBV12-4,TRBJ2-3,-,few,14,CASSSRRPTDTQYF,TGTGCCAGCAGTTCGCGTAGACCCACAGATACGCAGTATTTT
TRBV4-3,TRBJ2-5,TRBD2,few,18,CASSQDFRAGGLQETQYF,TGCGCCAGCAGCCAAGATTTTAGAGCGGGGGGCCTACAAGAGACCCAGTACTTC
TRBV7-6,TRBJ2-1,-,-,16,CASSLERPSSYNEQFF,TGTGCCAGCAGCTTAGAGCGACCCTCCTCCTACAATGAGCAGTTCTTC
TRBV6-4,TRBJ2-2,-,few,15,CASSDSNIDTGELFF,TGTGCCAGCAGTGACTCAAACATCGATACCGGGGAGCTGTTTTTT
TRBV6-2/TRBV6-3,TRBJ2-4,-,few,16,CASSYVGGTAKNIQYF,TGTGCCAGCAGTTATGTGGGGGGAACAGCCAAAAACATTCAGTACTTC
TRBV27,TRBJ1-3,-,many,12,CASSSPVNTIYF,TGTGCCAGCAGTTCGCCGGTGAACACCATATATTTT
TRBV7-2,TRBJ2-7,-,few,16,CASSFPDSGSSYEQYF,TGTGCCAGCAGCTTCCCGGATTCCGGGTCGTCCTACGAGCAGTACTTC
TRBV6-2/TRBV6-3,TRBJ2-1,TRBD2,-,16,CASSPPIGGTYNEQFF,TGTGCCAGCAGTCCTCCGATCGGGGGGACCTACAATGAGCAGTTCTTC
TRBV20-1,TRBJ1-4,TRBD1,many,13,CSAQDRRDEKLFF,TGCAGTGCTCAGGACAGGAGGGATGAAAAACTGTTTTTT
TRBV4-1,TRBJ2-7,TRBD1,-,15,CASSQRPGTGGEQYF,TGCGCCAGCAGCCAACGTCCCGGGACAGGGGGCGAGCAGTACTTC
TRBV11-2,TRBJ1-5,-,many,14,CASSLAGSNQPQHF,TGTGCCAGCAGCTTAGCAGGTAGCAATCAGCCCCAGCATTTT
TRBV20-1,TRBJ2-7,TRBD1,-,14,CSATPDRGQYEQYF,TGCAGTGCTACCCCCGACAGGGGGCAGTACGAGCAGTACTTC
TRBV7-2,TRBJ1-5,-,few,13,CASSRQGLQPQHF,TGTGCCAGCAGCCGGCAGGGCTTACAGCCCCAGCATTTT
TRBV5-1,TRBJ2-3,-,-,14,CASSLELNTDTQYF,TGCGCCAGCAGCTTGGAACTCAACACAGATACGCAGTATTTT
TRBV7-3,TRBJ2-3,TRBD1,few,15,CASSRDRGGPDTQYF,TGTGCCAGCAGCAGGGACAGGGGGGGCCCAGATACGCAGTATTTT
TRBV11-1,TRBJ2-5,-,many,15,CASSPPGRYQETQYF,TGTGCCAGCAGCCCTCCCGGGCGGTACCAAGAGACCCAGTACTTC
TRBV12-3/TRBV12-4,TRBJ2-5,-,-,13,CASTLNTKETQYF,TGTGCCAGCACCCTCAACACTAAAGAGACCCAGTACTTC
TRBV10-3,TRBJ1-6,TRBD1,many,13,CAIVDREGSPLHF,TGTGCCATTGTGGACAGGGAAGGTTCACCCCTCCACTTT
TRBV10-3,TRBJ2-7,TRBD2,many,16,CAISPGTSGGQHEQYF,TGTGCCATCAGTCCAGGGACTAGCGGGGGACAACACGAGCAGTACTTC
TRBV4-2,TRBJ1-4,TRBD1,many,16,CASSQGLGQGNEKLFF,TGTGCCAGCAGCCAAGGTTTGGGACAGGGTAATGAAAAACTGTTTTTT
TRBV6-2/TRBV6-3,TRBJ2-1,-,-,12,CASSSLRGEQFF,TGTGCCAGCAGTTCCCTAAGAGGGGAGCAGTTCTTC
TRBV6-2/TRBV6-3,TRBJ2-3,-,few,11,CASSPWDTQYF,TGTGCCAGCAGTCCCTGGGATACGCAGTATTTT
TRBV4-1,TRBJ2-3,-,many,14,CASSQDMVGRPQYF,TGCGCCAGCAGCCAAGACATGGTCGGGCGTCCGCAGTATTTT
TRBV12-5,TRBJ2-5,TRBD2,-,17,CASALTGGNRYQETQYF,TGTGCTAGTGCCCTGACGGGGGGAAATCGGTACCAAGAGACCCAGTACTTC
TRBV7-7,TRBJ2-1,-,few,15,CASSLAPVGGDEQFF,TGTGCCAGCAGCTTAGCCCCAGTTGGAGGGGATGAGCAGTTCTTC
TRBV20-1,TRBJ2-1,TRBD1,-,15,CSAGQGAVSYNEQFF,TGCAGTGCGGGACAGGGTGCCGTATCCTACAATGAGCAGTTCTTC
TRBV20-1,TRBJ2-1,TRBD2,many,14,CSASRGGDFNEQFF,TGCAGTGCTAGTCGGGGGGGTGACTTTAATGAGCAGTTCTTC
TRBV9,TRBJ1-4,-,few,14,CASSVAGTAQKLFF,TGTGCCAGCAGCGTAGCAGGGACGGCGCAAAAACTGTTTTTT
TRBV5-1,TRBJ2-7,-,-,15,CASSLGQQSLYEQYF,TGCGCCAGCAGCTTGGGACAGCAAAGCCTCTACGAGCAGTACTTC